This TCR beta chain derives from a study of T cells in Graves' hyperthyroidism and ophthalmopathy. Overall study results and limits: Progression to ophthalmopathy was predicted a median of about six months early.

Per the germline V gene, CDR1 is DFQATT and CDR2 is SNEGSKA (reference sequence). The CDR3 contains 13 residues. Trimming at V came to 6 bases and at J to 6 bases, leaving 3 bases not matched to a gene. Many counts were recorded for this clonotype. What it binds is unknown. Amplification of TCR beta CDR3 regions was performed using RNA transcripts as template. HTBI primers were employed in a first-round RT-PCR of the TCR CDR3. TCRdb reanalysed the multiplex PCR reads using MiXCR and keeps one entry per CDR3 protein. The profile shows about 410,000 distinct CDR3 sequences, under 15% of them singletons. The clonotype originates from a man aged 18 to 35 with Graves' ophthalmopathy. The genes are TRBV20-1 and TRBJ2-1; 12 bases are a match to TRBD2. Sequences were obtained from blood. CDR3 DNA: TGCAGTGCCGGGACTAGCGGGCGCAATGAGCAGTTCTTC. Translated, it gives CSAGTSGRNEQFF.